Reported below is one T cell receptor beta chain. The CDR3 runs to 14 residues. Germline values: CDR1 SGHNT, CDR2 YYREEE (reference sequence). The V and J ends lost 4 bases and 1 base, in that order; junction bases with no gene match: 4. The data belong to a study of blood T cell repertoires in COVID-19. Data came from immunoSEQ multiplex PCR; TCRdb stores just in-frame clones and leaves some out. The sample lists roughly 360,000 clones; roughly 88% were seen once. This TCR derives from a woman aged 25 to 39 with acute COVID-19. V usage is TRBV5-4 and J usage is TRBJ2-7, with 8 bases fitting TRBD1. Material for sequencing was PBMCs or T cells enriched from blood (not recorded which). CDR3 residues: CASSPDRGSYEQYF. CDR3 in DNA: TGTGCCAGCAGCCCCGACAGGGGATCCTACGAGCAGTACTTC.